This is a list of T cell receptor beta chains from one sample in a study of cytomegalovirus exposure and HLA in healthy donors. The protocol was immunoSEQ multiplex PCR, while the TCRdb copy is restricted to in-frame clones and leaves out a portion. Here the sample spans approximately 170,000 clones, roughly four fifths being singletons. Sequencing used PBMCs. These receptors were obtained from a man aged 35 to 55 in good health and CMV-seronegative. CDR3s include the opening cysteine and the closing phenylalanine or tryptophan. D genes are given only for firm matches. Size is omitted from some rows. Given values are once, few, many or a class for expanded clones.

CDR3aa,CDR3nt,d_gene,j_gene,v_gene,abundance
CASNQGPSSYEQYF,TGTGCCAGCAACCAGGGGCCGAGCTCCTACGAGCAGTACTTC,-,TRBJ2-7,TRBV2,-
CASSLVGLAVLGANVLTF,TGTGCCAGCAGCTTAGTGGGACTAGCGGTACTCGGGGCCAACGTCCTGACTTTC,TRBD2,TRBJ2-6,TRBV7-9,-
CASSLVGGNTGELFF,TGTGCCAGCAGCCTAGTGGGGGGGAACACCGGGGAGCTGTTTTTT,-,TRBJ2-2,TRBV9,-
CSVEEASGRAPDTQYF,TGCAGCGTTGAAGAGGCTAGCGGGAGGGCCCCAGATACGCAGTATTTT,TRBD2,TRBJ2-3,TRBV29-1,once
CASSLDPSQPQHF,TGCGCCAGCAGCTTGGATCCCTCTCAGCCCCAGCATTTT,-,TRBJ1-5,TRBV5-1,-
CASSETSGSNEQFF,TGTGCCAGCAGTGAGACTAGCGGCAGCAATGAGCAGTTCTTC,TRBD2,TRBJ2-1,TRBV2,-
CASSLAGQEDSPLHF,TGCGCCAGCAGCTTGGCCGGACAGGAGGACTCACCCCTCCACTTT,TRBD1,TRBJ1-6,TRBV5-1,-
CASSPPRNVHEQYF,TGTGCCAGCAGTCCACCCAGGAATGTACACGAGCAGTACTTC,-,TRBJ2-7,TRBV28,-
CASSLGQAAYEQYF,TGTGCCAGCAGCCTGGGACAGGCGGCCTACGAGCAGTACTTC,TRBD1,TRBJ2-7,TRBV7-9,-
CASRFDGDTEAFF,TGTGCCAGCAGGTTCGACGGGGACACTGAAGCTTTCTTT,-,TRBJ1-1,TRBV9,-
CASSLGGGRWGDTQYF,TGTGCCAGCAGCTTAGGGGGCGGGAGGTGGGGGGATACGCAGTATTTT,TRBD2,TRBJ2-3,TRBV7-2,-
CASSGLAGETDTQYF,TGCGCCAGCAGCGGGCTAGCGGGAGAAACAGATACGCAGTATTTT,TRBD2,TRBJ2-3,TRBV5-1,few
CASSFRVQGGGDTQYF,TGTGCCAGCAGCTTTCGGGTACAGGGGGGGGGAGATACGCAGTATTTT,-,TRBJ2-3,TRBV7-9,-
CASSFFGQGDYGYTF,TGCGCCAGCAGCTTTTTTGGACAGGGAGACTATGGCTACACCTTC,TRBD1,TRBJ1-2,TRBV5-1,-
CASSLYGSGVLMNTEAFF,TGTGCCAGCAGCCTATATGGCTCAGGGGTCCTCATGAACACTGAAGCTTTCTTT,-,TRBJ1-1,TRBV7-3,-
CASSESGMSETQYF,TGTGCCAGCAGCGAAAGCGGGATGTCGGAGACCCAGTACTTC,TRBD2,TRBJ2-5,TRBV9,-
CASSSTGGDTEAFF,TGTGCCAGCTCATCTACAGGGGGGGACACTGAAGCTTTCTTT,TRBD1,TRBJ1-1,TRBV18,-
CASSLAGPGNTIYF,TGTGCCAGCAGCTTAGCGGGTCCTGGAAACACCATATATTTT,-,TRBJ1-3,TRBV5-4,-
CASSLLTGTNEKLFF,TGCGCCAGCAGCTTGTTGACAGGCACTAATGAAAAACTGTTTTTT,-,TRBJ1-4,TRBV5-1,-
CASSLGIRQGPTDTQYF,TGTGCCAGCAGCTTAGGGATCCGACAGGGTCCCACAGATACGCAGTATTTT,TRBD1,TRBJ2-3,TRBV11-2,-
CASSLGLAGAEQYF,TGTGCCAGCAGCTTAGGGCTAGCGGGAGCCGAGCAGTACTTC,TRBD2,TRBJ2-7,TRBV7-2,once
CASSVGWMGGGNTIYF,TGTGCCAGCAGCGTAGGGTGGATGGGGGGTGGAAACACCATATATTTT,-,TRBJ1-3,TRBV9,-
CASSPGAGGLTYEQYF,TGTGCCAGCAGTCCAGGAGCGGGAGGGTTGACCTACGAGCAGTACTTC,TRBD2,TRBJ2-7,TRBV28,-
CASSRPLAGGTNIQYF,TGTGCCAGCAGCCGACCCTTAGCGGGAGGAACGAACATTCAGTACTTC,TRBD2,TRBJ2-4,TRBV6-6,once
CASSISFGQAVNTGELFF,TGTGCCAGTAGTATTAGTTTCGGACAGGCCGTGAACACCGGGGAGCTGTTTTTT,TRBD1,TRBJ2-2,TRBV19,-
CASSPNDISLSGANVLTF,TGTGCCAGCTCACCAAACGACATTTCCCTCTCTGGGGCCAACGTCCTGACTTTC,-,TRBJ2-6,TRBV18,-
CASRTVSGNTIYF,TGTGCCAGCAGAACAGTCTCTGGAAACACCATATATTTT,-,TRBJ1-3,TRBV25-1,-
CASSSYLSPGLFSYNEQFF,TGTGCCAGCAGCTCATACCTTTCACCAGGGTTATTTTCCTACAATGAGCAGTTCTTC,-,TRBJ2-1,TRBV7-9,-
CASSLYPRQETQYF,TGTGCCAGCAGCTTGTATCCTAGACAAGAGACCCAGTACTTC,-,TRBJ2-5,TRBV5-6,-
CASSPGNTEAFF,TGCGCCAGCAGTCCGGGGAACACTGAAGCTTTCTTT,-,TRBJ1-1,TRBV10-1,-
CASRGRRNEQFF,TGTGCCAGCAGGGGGCGGCGGAATGAGCAGTTCTTC,-,TRBJ2-1,TRBV6-5,-
CASSLGTGGTDTQYF,TGTGCCAGCAGCTTAGGGACAGGGGGCACAGATACGCAGTATTTT,TRBD1,TRBJ2-3,TRBV11-3,-
CASSSKWSQKLDTYEQYF,TGTGCCAGCAGCTCCAAGTGGTCCCAGAAGCTCGACACCTACGAGCAGTACTTC,-,TRBJ2-7,TRBV7-2,-